This TCR beta chain appears in the sequencing data of a study of tumor-infiltrating lymphocytes in primary liver carcinoma. Study-wide results and caveats: It was in tumors, not blood, that the top-250-clone fraction was significantly higher (p = 0.039).

Between the trimmed V and J ends, which lost 3 bases and 7 bases, there was a span of 7 bases. Per germline, CDR1 SGHRS and CDR2 YFSETQ. This CDR3 spans 12 amino acids. The investigators made TCR beta cDNA from about 0.45 ug total RNA, using a constant-region primer. Libraries for TCR beta were built through three nested multiplex PCR rounds, which together made up a slightly modified ARM-PCR procedure. Running approximately 10 cycles apiece, the first two PCR rounds relied on TRBV1-TRBV30 forward primers together with a C-beta reverse primer. TCRdb passed the multiplex PCR reads through MiXCR, listing each CDR3 protein once. The sample holds roughly 180,000 distinct CDR3 sequences, about 60% seen once. Blood RNA came from unsorted whole blood; germline DNA was also extracted. About this clonotype: The antigen is undetermined.

The rearrangement joins TRBV5-1 to TRBJ2-2; no clear D. What was sequenced was peripheral blood. This TCR was recovered from a man between 35 and 55 years old with primary liver carcinoma and hepatitis B virus infection. As DNA, the CDR3 is TGCGCCAGCAGCTCGACGATCGGGGAGCTGTTTTTT. Residues: CASSSTIGELFF. The variable domain in full, completed from reference TRBV5-1 and TRBJ2-2, reads KAGVTQTPRYLIKTRGQQVTLSCSPISGHRSVSWYQQTPGQGLQFLFEYFSETQRNKGNFPGRFSGRQFSNSRSEMNVSTLELGDSALYLCASSSTIGELFFGEGSRLTVL.